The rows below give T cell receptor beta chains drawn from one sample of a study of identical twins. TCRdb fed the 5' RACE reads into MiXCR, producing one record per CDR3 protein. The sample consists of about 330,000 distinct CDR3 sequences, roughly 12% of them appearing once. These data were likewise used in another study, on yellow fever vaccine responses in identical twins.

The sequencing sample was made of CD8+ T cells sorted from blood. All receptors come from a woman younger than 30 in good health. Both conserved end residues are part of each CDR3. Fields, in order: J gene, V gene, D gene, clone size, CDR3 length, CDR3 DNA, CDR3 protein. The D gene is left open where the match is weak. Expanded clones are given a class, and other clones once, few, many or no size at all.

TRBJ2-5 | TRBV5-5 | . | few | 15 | TGTGCCAGCAGCTTGGAGGGACACTACCAAGAGACCCAGTACTTC | CASSLEGHYQETQYF
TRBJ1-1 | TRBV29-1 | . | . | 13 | TGCAGCGTTGCTGTGACAACGAACACTGAAGCTTTCTTT | CSVAVTTNTEAFF
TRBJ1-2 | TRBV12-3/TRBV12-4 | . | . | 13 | TGTGCCAGCAGTTCCCCAGGGAGGTATGGCTACACCTTC | CASSSPGRYGYTF
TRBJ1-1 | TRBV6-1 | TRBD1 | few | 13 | TGTGCCATCGGACAGGGGGCTTCTACTGAAGCTTTCTTT | CAIGQGASTEAFF
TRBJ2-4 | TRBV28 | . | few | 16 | TGTGCCAGCAGCCCGACGGGGGACGCAGCCAAAAACATTCAGTACTTC | CASSPTGDAAKNIQYF
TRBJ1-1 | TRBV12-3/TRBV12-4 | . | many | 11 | TGTGCCAGCAGTTTCAGCACTGAAGCTTTCTTT | CASSFSTEAFF
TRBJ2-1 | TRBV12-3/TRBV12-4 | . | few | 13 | TGTGCCAGCAGCTTCCCACCTCGGGACGGCAAGTTCTTC | CASSFPPRDGKFF
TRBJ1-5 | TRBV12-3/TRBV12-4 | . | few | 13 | TGTGCCAGCAGTATGGAACGTAATCAGCCCCAGCATTTT | CASSMERNQPQHF
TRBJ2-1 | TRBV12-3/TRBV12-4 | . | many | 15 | TGTGCCAGCAGTTTTCGCTACAGGGTAAACGGGGAGCAGTTCTTC | CASSFRYRVNGEQFF
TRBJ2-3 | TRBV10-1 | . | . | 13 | TGCGCCAGCAGTGAAAGTACCACAGATACGCAGTATTTT | CASSESTTDTQYF